This TCR beta chain was captured in a study of T cell repertoires in cytomegalovirus infection. About the study: Public TCR beta signature analysis indicated the presence of both CMV infection and matching HLA type.

General study results and limits: Identification of carriers of CMV plus the relevant HLA was achieved through cumulative public TCR beta family frequency. Ex vivo, HLA-C-restricted CMV-specific TCR beta clonotypes prevailed over the rest of the response.

This clonotype was recorded a few times. Its antigen is not identified. In germline, CDR1 is SEHNR, CDR2 FQNEAQ (reference sequence). The V and J ends lost 5 bases and 10 bases respectively, with 18 bases between them. CDR3 size: 14 residues. TCRdb fed the reads into MiXCR, producing one record per CDR3 protein. The data hold some 450,000 distinct CDR3 sequences, with around 32% observed a single time. The chain uses TRBV7-9 and TRBJ2-1; the D gene is possibly TRBD2 (5 bases). The receptor's source is a human donor in good health (CMV status not recorded). Some clones in this sample may be carry-over from other donors' samples. The sample consisted of PBMCs. The CDR3 protein is CASSADGMEEEQFF. The CDR3 DNA is TGTGCCAGCAGCGCCGACGGCATGGAGGAGGAGCAGTTCTTC.